The 28 T cell receptor beta chains in this list originate from one sample, sequenced in a study of identical twins. Each CDR3 protein is one row after TCRdb ran MiXCR on the 5' RACE reads. Of 1.5 million to 2 million distinct CDR3 sequences listed, less than 35% are singletons. Material for sequencing was cord blood. The receptor set was obtained from a newborn girl in good health.

The V call is TRBV20-1, the J call TRBJ1-1; D uncertain. The length of the CDR3 is 14 residues. CDR1 and CDR2 from the germline V gene are DFQATT and SNEGSKA (reference sequence). V lost 8 bases, J lost 0 bases, and 16 bases lay in between. CDR3 region: CSPPVEPMNTEAFF. The CDR3, as DNA: TGCAGTCCACCGGTGGAGCCCATGAACACTGAAGCTTTCTTT.

Concerning this clonotype itself: A read error may be the cause here, since a much bigger clone is one base away. The rearrangement uses TRBV28 and TRBJ1-6; a possible D gene is TRBD1 (5 bases). This CDR3 is 12 amino acids long. Germline V lookup: CDR1 MDHEN, CDR2 SYDVKM. The V and J ends lost 6 bases and 8 bases respectively, with 8 bases between them. This CDR3 is CASRFRDSPLHF. As DNA, the CDR3 is TGTGCCAGCAGGTTCAGGGATTCACCCCTCCACTTT. The variable domain in full, with the rest retrieved from reference TRBV28 and TRBJ1-6, is DVKVTQSSRYLVKRTGEKVFLECVQDMDHENMFWYRQDPGLGLRLIYFSYDVKMKEKGDIPEGYSVSREKKERFSLILESASTNQTSMYLCASRFRDSPLHFGNGTRLTVT.

This clonotype was detected only a few times. The gene calls are TRBV29-1 and TRBJ1-4; 9 bases agree with TRBD1. The CDR3 is 14 residues long. The V segment lost 2 bases and the J segment 7 bases; nucleotides outside the gene matches: 5. Germline CDR1 and CDR2: SQVTM and ANQGSEA. This CDR3 reads CSVELGDRAEKLFF. The CDR3 region has the DNA TGCAGCGTTGAATTGGGGGACAGGGCTGAAAAACTGTTTTTT.

This clonotype was seen a handful of times. This sequence joins TRBV4-1 and TRBJ2-4; 9 bases are a match to TRBD2. There are 16 residues in the CDR3. V shed 4 bases, J shed 6 bases, and the junction held 10 bases outside the gene matches. From germline, CDR1 is MGHRA and CDR2 YSYEKL. CDR3 DNA: TGCGCCAGCAGCCCGAGGGTAGCGGGAGACGGAAACATTCAGTACTTC. It specifies CASSPRVAGDGNIQYF.

CDR3 sequence: CSAILPGTGITEAFF. The DNA for the CDR3 is TGCAGTGCCATCCTACCCGGGACAGGGATCACTGAAGCTTTCTTT. The chain recombines TRBV20-1 with TRBJ1-1, with 9 nucleotides matching TRBD1. Looked up from germline, CDR1 is DFQATT and CDR2 is SNEGSKA (reference sequence). This CDR3 spans 15 amino acids. V gave up 6 bases and J gave up 4 bases; unmatched junction bases: 12.

The V call is TRBV6-6, the J call TRBJ2-1, with a weak D call TRBD2 (6 bases). The CDR3 covers 17 residues. CDR1 MNHNY and CDR2 SVGAGI come from the germline V gene (reference sequence). Trimming shortened V by 2 bases and J by 2 bases, and 16 bases separated the two germline ends. Here the CDR3 reads CASSYLPTSRAYNEQFF. The CDR3 nucleotides are TGTGCCAGCAGTTACCTACCTACTAGCAGAGCCTACAATGAGCAGTTCTTC.

The rearrangement links TRBV20-1 to TRBJ2-7; a weak D match, TRBD1 (6 bases). The CDR3 totals 14 residues. V dropped 2 bases and J dropped 1 base, with 12 bases sitting between them. The germline CDR1 and CDR2 sequences are DFQATT and SNEGSKA (reference sequence). The CDR3, as DNA: TGCAGTGCTAGATTACAGGGTTGGTCCTACGAGCAGTACTTC. Protein product: CSARLQGWSYEQYF.

The chain is built from TRBV11-2 and TRBJ2-7; 7 positions agree with TRBD2. The germline gives CDR1 SGHAT, CDR2 FQNNGV. V trimming: 5 bases; J trimming: 7 bases; junction bases outside the gene matches: 17. The CDR3 extends over 16 amino acids. The DNA for the CDR3 is TGTGCCAGCAGCACTGAATGGGGGGGGAGCTACAATGAGCAGTACTTC. Its protein is CASSTEWGGSYNEQYF.

This chain connects TRBV14 to TRBJ2-1; the match to TRBD2 covers 7 bases. Germline CDR1 SGHDN, CDR2 FVKESK. This CDR3 has 16 amino acids. Trimming at V came to 2 bases and at J to 9 bases, leaving 13 bases not matched to a gene. The CDR3 bases are TGTGCCAGCAGCCAATGGCCCCCCTCTAGCGGTGGTGAGCAGTTCTTC. The encoded protein is CASSQWPPSSGGEQFF.

This clonotype has only a few counts. The V and J genes are TRBV20-1 and TRBJ2-2, with D uncertain. V was clipped by 6 bases and J by 2 bases, with 13 bases between them. CDR1 DFQATT and CDR2 SNEGSKA come from the germline V gene (reference sequence). The CDR3 runs to 14 residues. The DNA of the CDR3 is TGCAGTGCCCCCGCGCAGCCTAACACCGGGGAGCTGTTTTTT. It codes for CSAPAQPNTGELFF.

The chain uses TRBV28 and TRBJ2-5; 8 bases line up with TRBD2. Trimming took 3 bases from V and 11 from J; bases not matched to a gene: 11. Per the germline V gene, CDR1 is MDHEN and CDR2 is SYDVKM. The CDR3 runs to 14 residues. The CDR3 coding sequence is TGTGCCAGCAGTTTTCAGCGGGAGTACAATGAGCAGTACTTC. Translated, it gives CASSFQREYNEQYF.

This clonotype was seen just once. The gene calls are TRBV7-9 and TRBJ2-1, with 7 bases matching TRBD1. This CDR3 contains 14 residues. Trimming took 8 bases from V and 0 from J; bases not matched to a gene: 4. The germline CDR1 and CDR2 sequences are SEHNR and FQNEAQ (reference sequence). In nucleotides, the CDR3 is TGTGCCAGCGGACAGGCTAACTCCTACAATGAGCAGTTCTTC. Its translation: CASGQANSYNEQFF. Filled out from reference TRBV7-9 and TRBJ2-1, the complete variable domain reads DTGVSQNPRHKITKRGQNVTFRCDPISEHNRLYWYRQTLGQGPEFLTYFQNEAQLEKSRLLSDRFSAERPKGSFSTLEIQRTEQGDSAMYLCASGQANSYNEQFFGPGTRLTVL.

This clonotype occurred a few times. The chain is built from TRBV20-1 and TRBJ2-6, with 7 bases that match TRBD1. CDR1 DFQATT and CDR2 SNEGSKA come from the germline V gene (reference sequence). The CDR3 sequence is 20 residues long. Unmatched junction bases numbered 14, after V lost 0 bases and J lost 0 bases. DNA for the CDR3: TGCAGTGCTAGAGAGTCAGGATTCAGGGGGTGGCTCTCTGGGGCCAACGTCCTGACTTTC. Protein: CSARESGFRGWLSGANVLTF.

The V and J genes are TRBV5-5 and TRBJ1-5; no definite D call. The ends were cut back, 4 bases at V and 1 base at J, with 12 bases in the middle. Germline V CDR1 and CDR2: SGHKS, YYEKEE (reference sequence). The length of the CDR3 is 15 residues. CDR3 amino acids: CASSLLLGSNQPQHF. The CDR3 bases are TGTGCCAGCAGCCTCTTACTCGGGAGCAATCAGCCCCAGCATTTT.

Points on this clonotype: A junction end diverges from the germline sequence, so it may reflect a read error. The V and J genes are TRBV20-1 and TRBJ2-7; D is uncertain. The CDR3 loop spans 9 amino acids. Germline V gives CDR1 DFQATT, CDR2 SNEGSKA (reference sequence). The CDR3 spells CSAGLERYF. The DNA of the CDR3 is TGCAGTGCTGGGCTCGAGCGGTACTTC.

The CDR3 reads CASTRRASYEQYF. The CDR3, as DNA: TGTGCCAGCACCCGCAGGGCCTCCTACGAGCAGTACTTC. The V call is TRBV5-5, the J call TRBJ2-7; D is perhaps TRBD1 (5 bases). Germline loops: CDR1 SGHKS, CDR2 YYEKEE (reference sequence). The CDR3 covers 13 residues. Trimming removed 6 bases from V and 0 bases from J, with 10 bases in between.

This chain links TRBV7-9 with TRBJ2-5, with D uncertain. CDR1 is SEHNR and CDR2 is FQNEAQ in the germline V gene (reference sequence). The CDR3 is 14 residues long. V was cut by 3 bases and J by 5 bases, with 13 bases left in between. The CDR3 sequence: CASSFVSLAETQYF. The CDR3 DNA reads as TGTGCCAGCAGCTTCGTTTCCTTGGCGGAGACCCAGTACTTC.

The chain links TRBV27 to TRBJ2-7, with 7 bases aligning to TRBD2. This CDR3 comprises 16 residues. CDR1 is MNHEY, CDR2 SMNVEV, per germline (reference sequence). V dropped 5 bases and J dropped 5; count of bases not matched to a gene: 15. In DNA, the CDR3 is TGTGCCAGCAGTCCTAGACTAGCTCTTTTTCTGCACGAGCAGTACTTC. Protein: CASSPRLALFLHEQYF.

The V gene is TRBV7-2, the J gene TRBJ1-4, with TRBD1 identical over 8 bases. Germline assignment: CDR1 SGHTA and CDR2 FQGNSA. CDR3 size: 14 residues. The V gene end was trimmed by 0 bases and the J gene end by 8 bases; junction bases not matched to a gene: 2. The CDR3 sequence: CASSLARGREKLFF. As DNA, the CDR3 is TGTGCCAGCAGCTTAGCCAGGGGGCGGGAAAAACTGTTTTTT.

This clonotype has only one observation. V is TRBV29-1 and J is TRBJ2-4; D is undetermined. With the DNA end fitting TRBJ2-7 better, the J assignment may be wrong. The CDR3 has 12 residues. Germline CDR1 is SQVTM and CDR2 is ANQGSEA. DNA for the CDR3: TGCAGCGTTGACCGGTCTGGGCACGAGCAGTACTTC. Amino acid sequence: CSVDRSGHEQYF.

The chain uses TRBV20-1 and TRBJ2-3; 9 positions agree with TRBD2. The CDR3 has 14 amino acids. The junction had 2 bases not matched to a gene; V was cut back by 3 bases and J by 1 base. CDR1 is DFQATT and CDR2 is SNEGSKA in the germline V gene (reference sequence). In DNA form, the CDR3 reads TGCAGTGCTAGGCGGGGGGGACGCACAGATACGCAGTATTTT. Amino acid sequence: CSARRGGRTDTQYF.

This chain uses TRBV6-6 with TRBJ1-2; the D is unclear. Trimming pared 9 bases from V and 8 bases from J, leaving 19 bases between. Germline loops: CDR1 MNHNY, CDR2 SVGAGI (reference sequence). The CDR3 has 13 residues. CDR3 residues: CARSILESGGYTF. As DNA, the CDR3 is TGTGCCAGGTCTATCCTTGAGTCGGGGGGCTACACCTTC.

This rearrangement joins TRBV6-2 or TRBV6-3 to TRBJ2-5, with no clear D. The ends were cut back, 4 bases at V and 4 bases at J, with 13 bases in the middle. The CDR3 totals 14 residues. Germline values: CDR1 MNHEY, CDR2 SVGEGT. This CDR3 reads CASSSRRGVETQYF. The CDR3 DNA is TGTGCCAGCAGTTCTCGACGTGGGGTAGAGACCCAGTACTTC.

This clonotype has more than one count but fewer than ten. The J gene is TRBJ2-3, the V gene TRBV5-1; possible D gene TRBD2, 7 bases. In germline, CDR1 is SGHRS, CDR2 YFSETQ. The CDR3 loop spans 16 amino acids. Trimming took off 0 bases at V and 3 bases at J, with 14 bases between the two ends. The CDR3 region has the DNA TGCGCCAGCAGCTTGGACGGGGGGCGCGGTACAGATACGCAGTATTTT. It yields the protein CASSLDGGRGTDTQYF.

Concerning this clonotype itself: Germline is not matched at one junction end, which may reflect a read error. The genes are TRBV27 and TRBJ1-2; D remains unclear. Germline V lookup: CDR1 MNHEY, CDR2 SMNVEV (reference sequence). CDR3 length: 12 residues. CDR3 residues: CASLRRNYGCTF. DNA of the CDR3: TGTGCCAGCTTACGACGGAACTATGGCTGCACCTTC.

The chain links TRBV5-1 to TRBJ2-7; 7 bases agree with TRBD1. The closer fit of TRBJ2-5 to the DNA end suggests the J call may be wrong. Germline CDR1 SGHRS, CDR2 YFSETQ. CDR3 length equals 14 residues. The CDR3, as DNA: TGCGCCAGCAGCACACAGGGGAGTGGCGAGACCCAGTACTTC. It yields the protein CASSTQGSGETQYF.

The gene calls are TRBV9 and TRBJ2-1; D is possibly TRBD1 or TRBD2 (5 bases each). The J call could be wrong; TRBJ2-7 is a better fit for the DNA end. The CDR3 totals 16 residues. CDR1 is SGDLS and CDR2 is YYNGEE in the germline V gene. This CDR3 is CASSVGGPPSYNEQYF. The CDR3 DNA sequence: TGTGCCAGCAGCGTAGGGGGACCACCCTCCTACAATGAGCAGTACTTC.

The chain couples TRBV28 to TRBJ1-5; 9 bases agree with TRBD1. The CDR3 contains 16 residues. Germline V lookup: CDR1 MDHEN, CDR2 SYDVKM. The V gene end was trimmed by 3 bases and the J gene end by 4 bases; junction bases not matched to a gene: 7. The CDR3 sequence is CASSLGQGVENQPQHF. CDR3 in DNA: TGTGCCAGCAGTTTGGGACAGGGAGTCGAAAATCAGCCCCAGCATTTT.